This is a list of T cell receptor beta chains from one sample in a study of T cell responses to AZD1222 COVID-19 vaccine. The repertoire was sequenced with immunoSEQ multiplex PCR; TCRdb's copy has only in-frame clones and lacks some. The table records under 200,000 clones, over 85% of them present only once. The sample here was peripheral blood, taken 28 days after the second dose of the MenACWY control vaccine. The receptors shown here come from an adult who received the MenACWY meningococcal vaccine as a control. Both conserved end residues are part of each CDR3. A D gene is named only where the DNA matches it firmly. The size of a clone is reported for some rows only, either as once, few or many, or as a class for expanded clones.

j_gene,d_gene,v_gene,abundance,CDR3nt,CDR3aa
TRBJ1-5,.,TRBV23-1,.,TGCGCCAGCAGTCACTCCCAACAGGCGGATAGCAATCAGCCCCAGCATTTT,CASSHSQQADSNQPQHF
TRBJ2-7,.,TRBV3-1/TRBV3-2,.,TGTGCCAGCAGCCATCCTCCAAGCGGGACAATAACCTACGAGCAGTACTTC,CASSHPPSGTITYEQYF
TRBJ1-4,.,TRBV5-1,once,TGCGCCAGCAAATCTCGGGCCAGTTCGAATGAAAAACTGTTTTTT,CASKSRASSNEKLFF
TRBJ2-1,TRBD1,TRBV12-3/TRBV12-4,.,TGTGCCACACAGGGGCCGGTGCAGTTCTTC,CATQGPVQFF
TRBJ2-1,.,TRBV5-1,.,TGCGCCAGCAGTAAGGAGCTTGCCGGGAGAGGGAATGAGCAGTTCTTC,CASSKELAGRGNEQFF
TRBJ1-1,.,TRBV27,.,TGTGCCAGCAGTTTATTCGTGGGGAAGGCTGAAGCTTTCTTT,CASSLFVGKAEAFF
TRBJ1-4,TRBD1,TRBV18,once,TGTGCCAGCTCACCCCAGGGGGCTGCTAATGAAAAACTGTTTTTT,CASSPQGAANEKLFF
TRBJ2-1,TRBD2,TRBV4-2,few,TGTGCCAGCAGCCAAGATCGAGGTGGAGTAGCGGGGACTCGGGGCAATGAGCAGTTCTTC,CASSQDRGGVAGTRGNEQFF
TRBJ1-5,.,TRBV28,few,TGTGCCAGCAGTTTATGGCCTCAGCCCCAGCATTTT,CASSLWPQPQHF
TRBJ2-7,TRBD2,TRBV2,.,TGTGCCAGCAGGGCCGGGACTAGCGTCGGGCAGTACTTC,CASRAGTSVGQYF
TRBJ1-1,TRBD1,TRBV12-3/TRBV12-4,.,TGTGCCAGCAGCTCCTTTGGACAGGGGGAAGCTTTCTTT,CASSSFGQGEAFF
TRBJ2-7,.,TRBV4-1,.,TGCGCCAGCAGCCAAGTGGCAGGGAGCTCCTACGAGCAGTACTTC,CASSQVAGSSYEQYF
TRBJ2-7,TRBD2,TRBV12-3/TRBV12-4,.,TGTGCCAGCACGGGAGGGCCCTCCTACGAGCAGTACTTC,CASTGGPSYEQYF
TRBJ2-3,TRBD1,TRBV7-3,.,TGTGCCAGCAGCTTCGCTGGCGGGACAGGGAGCACAGATACGCAGTATTTT,CASSFAGGTGSTDTQYF
TRBJ1-5,TRBD1,TRBV19,.,TGTGCCAGTAGCCGACAGGGAGGCAATCAGCCCCAGCATTTT,CASSRQGGNQPQHF
TRBJ1-1,.,TRBV6-6,.,TGTGCCAGCAGTCCAGCCGCCCCGAGAACTGAAGCTTTCTTT,CASSPAAPRTEAFF
TRBJ1-2,.,TRBV21-1,once,TGTGCCAGCAGCAGGGGGAATGGCTACACCTTC,CASSRGNGYTF
TRBJ1-1,.,TRBV18,.,TGTGCCAGCTCCCAGACGGGGGGCATGAACACTGAAGCTTTCTTT,CASSQTGGMNTEAFF
TRBJ2-1,.,TRBV10-3,.,TGTGCCATCAGTGAGGGTGACATCCCCTCCTACAATGAGCAGTTCTTC,CAISEGDIPSYNEQFF
TRBJ1-4,.,TRBV10-1,.,TGCGCCAGCACCGGCCCGGGAGGATGGGATGAAAAACTGTTTTTT,CASTGPGGWDEKLFF
TRBJ1-2,TRBD1,TRBV7-9,.,TGTGCCAGCAGCTTAGGACAGGGGGGAACCCGACGCTATGGCTACACCTTC,CASSLGQGGTRRYGYTF
TRBJ2-1,.,TRBV5-1,.,TGCGCCAGCAGGAGCCAGGCGGCCACGGGCAATGAGCAGTTCTTC,CASRSQAATGNEQFF
TRBJ1-2,TRBD1,TRBV7-9,.,TGTGCCAGCAGCTTGCAAACCGGGACAGGGGGTATAAGCTACACCTTC,CASSLQTGTGGISYTF
TRBJ2-1,TRBD2,TRBV28,.,TGTGCCAGCAGTTTAGGGGGACTAGCGGGAGTCTACAATGAGCAGTTCTTC,CASSLGGLAGVYNEQFF
TRBJ2-1,TRBD2,TRBV13,few,TGTGCCAGCAGCTTTACCACCCTCCCGGGACTAGCGGGAGGACGGTGGCGGGTGGAGCAGTTCTTC,CASSFTTLPGLAGGRWRVEQFF
TRBJ1-1,.,TRBV12-3/TRBV12-4,.,TGTGCCAGCAGTTTCCCCGGGCAGTCTGAAGCTTTCTTT,CASSFPGQSEAFF
TRBJ2-1,TRBD2,TRBV7-3,.,TGTGCCAGCAGCTTATCCCCCTCCGGGAGGGCCGGGCATGAGCAGTTCTTC,CASSLSPSGRAGHEQFF
TRBJ2-5,TRBD1,TRBV27,.,TGTGCCAGCAGTCCTAGGGACAGGGGTCGCCCAGAGACCCAGTACTTC,CASSPRDRGRPETQYF
TRBJ1-1,TRBD1,TRBV29-1,.,TGCAGCGGTGGAAACAGGGGGAACACTGAAGCTTTCTTT,CSGGNRGNTEAFF
TRBJ2-3,.,TRBV4-3,.,TGCGCCAGCAGCCAAGATGATACGGTGACTAGCACAGATACGCAGTATTTT,CASSQDDTVTSTDTQYF
TRBJ2-3,TRBD1,TRBV19,.,TGTGCCAGTGGGGACAGGGGGGGCACAGATACGCAGTATTTT,CASGDRGGTDTQYF